This T cell receptor (beta chain) was identified during a study of T cell responses to AZD1222 COVID-19 vaccine. Trimming left V 8 bases short and J 8 bases short, with 21 bases between. Germline loops: CDR1 MNHEY, CDR2 SVGAGI. This CDR3 spans 14 amino acids. Method: immunoSEQ multiplex PCR; TCRdb's copy keeps in-frame clones and lacks some. In the table there are 95,000 to 150,000 clones, about 85% of which are singletons. This clone was recorded a few times. The rearrangement uses TRBV6-5 and TRBJ1-2, with D perhaps TRBD1 (6 bases). Material: peripheral blood, obtained on day 0 of AZD1222 vaccination. The clonotype comes from an adult in good health. As DNA, the CDR3 is TGTGCCAGCGCCCCGGGGGGGCGGCCGAGGGGCTACACCTTC. It translates to CASAPGGRPRGYTF.